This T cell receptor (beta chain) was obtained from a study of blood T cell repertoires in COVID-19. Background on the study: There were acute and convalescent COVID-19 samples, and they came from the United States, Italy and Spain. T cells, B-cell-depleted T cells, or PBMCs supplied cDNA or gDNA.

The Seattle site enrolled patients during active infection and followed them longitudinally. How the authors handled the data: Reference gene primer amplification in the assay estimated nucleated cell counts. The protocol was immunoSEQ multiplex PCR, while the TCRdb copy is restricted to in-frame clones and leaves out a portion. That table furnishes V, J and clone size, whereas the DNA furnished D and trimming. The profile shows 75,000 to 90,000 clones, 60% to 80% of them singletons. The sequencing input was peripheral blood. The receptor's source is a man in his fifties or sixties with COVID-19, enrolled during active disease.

The chain's CDR3 is CASSFGQVSGNTIYF. Written as DNA, the CDR3 is TGTGCCAGCAGTTTCGGACAGGTTTCCGGAAACACCATATATTTT. This chain connects TRBV6-6 to TRBJ1-3; 7 positions match TRBD1. The V gene's germline CDR1 is MNHNY and CDR2 SVGAGI (reference sequence). The CDR3 covers 15 residues. J gave up 4 bases and V 4 bases, and 7 bases lay outside the gene matches.